A single sample is the source of the 16 T cell receptor beta chains below, sequenced in a study of T cell changes during pregnancy in multiple sclerosis. Data came from immunoSEQ multiplex PCR; TCRdb stores just in-frame clones and leaves some out. The sample has about 36,000 clones, 88% seen once; the top ten hold about 0.5%. This specimen consisted of CD4+ T cells from peripheral blood mononuclear cells, obtained in the first trimester of pregnancy. All receptors derive from a female donor with multiple sclerosis, enrolled in a pregnancy study.

The V gene is TRBV11-1, the J gene TRBJ2-5; 7 nucleotides align to TRBD2. The germline gives CDR1 SGHAT, CDR2 FQDESV (reference sequence). Trimming at V came to 5 bases and at J to 0 bases, leaving 9 bases not matched to a gene. The CDR3 spans 16 residues. The CDR3 coding sequence is TGTGCCAGCAGCCCTCGGACTAGTAGACACCAAGAGACCCAGTACTTC. Its translation: CASSPRTSRHQETQYF.

The chain couples TRBV5-6 to TRBJ1-5; TRBD1 matches at 9 bases. Trimming took 4 bases from V and 5 from J; bases not matched to a gene: 10. CDR3 length: 16 amino acids. Looked up from germline, CDR1 is SGHDT and CDR2 is YYEEEE. The CDR3 DNA is TGTGCCAGCAGCATTAACAGGGGGCAGGGGGATCAGCCCCAGCATTTT. It encodes CASSINRGQGDQPQHF.

The V gene is TRBV5-4, the J gene TRBJ2-7; 7 bases fit TRBD2. The CDR3 has 15 amino acids. The ends lost 2 bases at V and 7 bases at J; junction bases unmatched: 12. Per the germline V gene, CDR1 is SGHNT and CDR2 is YYREEE (reference sequence). The CDR3 DNA reads TGTGCCAGCAGCTTAGCGGGGACCCGGCTCGGGGAGCAGTACTTC. Its translation is CASSLAGTRLGEQYF.

The chain combines TRBV6-4 with TRBJ2-7, with 7 nucleotides matching TRBD1. V was clipped by 3 bases and J by 0 bases; unmatched bases: 17. Germline V gene sequence: CDR1 MRHNA, CDR2 SNTAGT. The CDR3 is made up of 19 amino acids. CDR3: CASSDCPTGQKKGSYEQYF. The CDR3 nucleotides are TGTGCCAGCAGTGATTGTCCGACAGGGCAAAAAAAGGGCTCCTACGAGCAGTACTTC.

The V and J genes are TRBV30 and TRBJ1-1; no clear D gene. The germline V gene has CDR1 GTSNPN and CDR2 SVGIG (reference sequence). V was pared by 0 bases and J by 0 bases, with 8 bases between. The CDR3 length is 14 residues. The CDR3 loop is CAWSVTLMNTEAFF. The CDR3 DNA reads as TGTGCCTGGAGTGTAACATTAATGAACACTGAAGCTTTCTTT.

The chain couples TRBV6-1 to TRBJ1-5; 8 bases fit TRBD1. The length of the CDR3 is 14 residues. V shed 4 bases and J 5 bases; nucleotides not matched to a gene: 4. The germline V gene has CDR1 MNHNS and CDR2 SASEGT. The CDR3 region has the DNA TGTGCCAGCAGTGTTTCACAGGGGGATCAGCCCCAGCATTTT. Translated, it gives CASSVSQGDQPQHF.

The chain's CDR3 is CAISETRDRNEQYF. CDR3 sequence (DNA): TGTGCCATCAGTGAGACCCGGGACAGGAATGAGCAGTACTTC. The chain carries TRBV10-3 and TRBJ2-7; 8 bases are a match to TRBD1. V lost 2 bases to trimming and J lost 7 bases; unmatched junction nucleotides: 7. The CDR3 spans 14 residues. CDR1 is ENHRY and CDR2 is SYGVKD in the germline V gene.

This sequence joins TRBV28 and TRBJ2-1, with D tentatively TRBD2 (6 bases). V shed 3 bases and J shed 3 bases, with 12 bases lying between them. This CDR3 is 15 amino acids long. Germline CDR1 and CDR2: MDHEN and SYDVKM. The chain's CDR3 is CASSFPGLGYNEQFF. As DNA, the CDR3 is TGTGCCAGCAGTTTCCCGGGACTGGGCTACAATGAGCAGTTCTTC.

This chain uses TRBV6-5 with TRBJ2-3; D is possibly TRBD1 (5 bases). CDR1 and CDR2 from the germline V gene are MNHEY and SVGAGI. The CDR3 spans 14 residues. Trimming took off 4 bases at V and 0 bases at J, with 8 bases between the two ends. CDR3 DNA: TGTGCCAGCAGTTCCCAGGGAAGCACAGATACGCAGTATTTT. Its translation is CASSSQGSTDTQYF.

CDR3 region: CASSVAGQGYGYTF. CDR3 nucleotides: TGTGCCAGCAGCGTAGCAGGCCAGGGGTATGGCTACACCTTC. The rearrangement uses TRBV9 and TRBJ1-2; D perhaps matches TRBD1 (6 bases). Between the trimmed V and J ends, which lost 0 bases and 5 bases, there was a span of 11 bases. The CDR3 has 14 amino acids. Per germline, CDR1 SGDLS and CDR2 YYNGEE.

The chain uses TRBV19 and TRBJ1-6; possible D gene TRBD1, 6 bases. Looked up from germline, CDR1 is LNHDA and CDR2 is SQIVND (reference sequence). Between the trimmed V and J ends, which lost 7 bases and 1 base, there was a span of 11 bases. The CDR3 runs 15 residues. CDR3 DNA: TGTGCCAGTACCCTGGGGGCGTCCTATAATTCACCCCTCCACTTT. This sequence encodes CASTLGASYNSPLHF. The full variable domain, with the rest looked up from reference TRBV19 and TRBJ1-6, is DGGITQSPKYLFRKEGQNVTLSCEQNLNHDAMYWYRQDPGQGLRLIYYSQIVNDFQKGDIAEGYSVSREKKESFPLTVTSAQKNPTAFYLCASTLGASYNSPLHFGNGTRLTVT.

The chain links TRBV18 to TRBJ1-2; 10 bases agree with TRBD1. Per the germline V gene, CDR1 is KGHSH and CDR2 is LQKENI. J gave up 3 bases and V 6 bases, and 4 bases lay outside the gene matches. The CDR3 consists of 14 residues. CDR3 amino acids: CASSAGQGHYGYTF. CDR3 nucleotide sequence: TGTGCCAGCTCCGCGGGACAGGGGCACTATGGCTACACCTTC.

The V gene is TRBV9, the J gene TRBJ2-7; 9 nucleotides agree with TRBD1. The germline gives CDR1 SGDLS, CDR2 YYNGEE. The CDR3 has 18 residues. V trimming: 4 bases; J trimming: 5 bases; junction bases outside the gene matches: 19. This CDR3 is CASSRVRMRDRVHNEQYF. CDR3 bases: TGTGCCAGCAGCCGGGTCAGGATGAGGGACAGGGTACACAACGAGCAGTACTTC.

The chain carries TRBV7-9 and TRBJ1-1; D call uncertain. Germline CDR1 SEHNR, CDR2 FQNEAQ (reference sequence). This CDR3 spans 15 amino acids. Trimming stripped 5 bases from V and 0 bases from J, with 13 bases between. CDR3 loop: CASSPVRSLNTEAFF. DNA of the CDR3: TGTGCCAGCAGCCCGGTACGGAGTCTGAACACTGAAGCTTTCTTT.

In this sample, this clone turned up once. The rearrangement joins TRBV12-5 to TRBJ2-5; TRBD2 agrees at 7 bases. The CDR3 consists of 14 residues. Germline trimming cut 5 bases from V and 2 bases from J; bases unmatched to any gene: 5. In germline, CDR1 is LGHNT, CDR2 FRNRAP. CDR3 loop: CASGPGGGQETQYF. The CDR3 nucleotides are TGTGCTAGTGGTCCTGGGGGAGGGCAAGAGACCCAGTACTTC.

The gene calls are TRBV6-5 and TRBJ2-1, with TRBD2 matching 8 bases. The CDR3 has 13 amino acids. Germline V gene lookup returns CDR1 MNHEY and CDR2 SVGAGI. The J segment lost 8 bases and the V segment lost 8 bases, leaving 8 bases of the junction unmatched. CDR3: CASAGPGRDEQFF. In nucleotides, the CDR3 is TGTGCCAGCGCTGGGCCCGGGAGGGATGAGCAGTTCTTC.